This TCR beta chain comes out of a study of cytotoxic CD8 clonotypes in ibrutinib-treated CLL. Overall study: Following treatment for a median about 12 months, range 6 to 36, response samples were then taken.

TCRdb's table, derived via immunoSEQ multiplex PCR, lists solely in-frame clones and lacks some. The data contain 25,000 to 30,000 clones, roughly 76% of them seen just once; the ten biggest clones take up roughly 50%. This CDR3 comprises 14 residues. V lost 0 bases, J lost 2 bases, and 9 bases lay in between. Germline V lookup: CDR1 SGHRS, CDR2 YFSETQ. PBMCs that had been cryopreserved were the source of roughly 2 micrograms of genomic DNA for TCR beta libraries. The starting material was PBMCs, obtained after 36 months of ibrutinib treatment. V is TRBV5-1 and J is TRBJ2-7; D is unclear. This receptor was identified in a human donor with chronic lymphocytic leukemia. The CDR3 DNA reads as TGCGCCAGCAGCTTGGAGGTCAGTACCTACGAGCAGTACTTC. Encoded protein: CASSLEVSTYEQYF.